A single sample gave rise to the 23 T cell receptor beta chains below, sequenced in a study of blood T cell repertoires in COVID-19. Clones were sequenced by immunoSEQ multiplex PCR, and TCRdb holds only the in-frame ones, with some missing. Counted here are 90,000 to 100,000 clones, 87% occurring once; the ten biggest clones make up about a sixth. Sequenced material: peripheral blood. These receptors were collected from a woman aged 55 to 70 with COVID-19, enrolled during active disease.

This clone was recorded once. The J gene is TRBJ2-5, the V gene TRBV18; 12 bases fit TRBD1. The germline V gene encodes CDR1 KGHSH and CDR2 LQKENI. J lost 5 bases, V lost 3 bases, and 7 bases had no gene match. The length of the CDR3 is 16 residues. CDR3: CASSPGGTGGPETQYF. Here the CDR3 DNA reads TGTGCCAGCTCACCCGGCGGGACAGGGGGCCCCGAGACCCAGTACTTC.

The rearrangement links TRBV11-2 to TRBJ2-5; D is possibly TRBD1 (6 bases). Deletions cut 6 bases from V and 4 bases from J, with 12 bases between. Per the germline V gene, CDR1 is SGHAT and CDR2 is FQNNGV. The CDR3 consists of 13 residues. The CDR3 loop is CASRLGAGETQYF. CDR3 coding DNA: TGTGCCAGCAGGTTGGGGGCGGGAGAGACCCAGTACTTC.

This sequence joins TRBV4-2 and TRBJ1-2, with 10 bases aligning to TRBD1. This CDR3 region has 14 residues. Germline values: CDR1 LGHNA, CDR2 YNFKEQ. Trimming took 3 bases from V and 4 from J; bases not matched to a gene: 2. CDR3 coding DNA: TGTGCCAGCAGCCAGACAGGGGGCGCCTATGGCTACACCTTC. Amino acid sequence: CASSQTGGAYGYTF.

The chain has TRBV5-1 and TRBJ2-1; the D is unclear. Per germline, CDR1 SGHRS and CDR2 YFSETQ. The CDR3 spans 15 residues. V was clipped by 1 base and J by 8 bases, with 16 bases between them. This chain's CDR3 is CASSLTVSLFDEQFF. CDR3 DNA: TGCGCCAGCAGCTTGACAGTAAGCCTCTTTGATGAGCAGTTCTTC.

The chain recombines TRBV5-1 with TRBJ2-1, with TRBD1 matching 9 bases. The V and J ends lost 6 bases and 7 bases, in that order; junction bases with no gene match: 8. CDR1 is SGHRS, CDR2 YFSETQ, per germline. The CDR3 is made up of 14 amino acids. CDR3 coding DNA: TGCGCCAGCACCTGGGACAGGGCTGGGAATGAGCAGTTCTTC. Encoded protein: CASTWDRAGNEQFF.

The V call is TRBV29-1, the J call TRBJ1-1; D not certain. Deletions cut 0 bases from V and 7 bases from J, with 12 bases between. Looked up from germline, CDR1 is SQVTM and CDR2 is ANQGSEA. This CDR3 comprises 13 residues. The CDR3 DNA reads TGCAGCGTTGAAGATCTACGAGAGGGTGAAGCTTTCTTT. Its translation is CSVEDLREGEAFF.

This clone was found once. The CDR3 loop is CASSPRGSSYNEQFF. For the CDR3, the DNA is TGTGCCAGCAGCCCCCGTGGCAGCTCCTACAATGAGCAGTTCTTC. The gene calls are TRBV7-9 and TRBJ2-1; D unresolved. Trimming took 5 bases from V and 0 from J, leaving 11 bases between them. Germline V gene lookup returns CDR1 SEHNR and CDR2 FQNEAQ (reference sequence). The CDR3 runs to 15 residues.

CDR3 sequence: CASSLEGGRTSTGELFF. Written as DNA, the CDR3 is TGTGCCAGCAGCCTTGAGGGCGGCAGGACTTCCACCGGGGAGCTGTTTTTT. The chain has TRBV27 and TRBJ2-2; D might be TRBD2 (5 bases). Germline V gives CDR1 MNHEY, CDR2 SMNVEV (reference sequence). The CDR3 contains 17 residues. V lost 6 bases and J lost 4, with 21 bases in between.

The chain uses TRBV30 and TRBJ1-1, with no clear D. This CDR3 spans 12 amino acids. Germline CDR1 and CDR2: GTSNPN and SVGIG (reference sequence). V lost 0 bases and J lost 11, with 13 bases in between. CDR3 loop: CAWSVLVPRAFF. CDR3 bases: TGTGCCTGGAGTGTACTCGTCCCACGGGCTTTCTTT.

This rearrangement joins TRBV11-2 to TRBJ2-7; TRBD1 aligns across 8 bases. Losses at the gene ends were 3 bases for V and 3 bases for J; bases not matched to a gene: 10. Germline V lookup: CDR1 SGHAT, CDR2 FQNNGV. CDR3 length: 16 residues. The CDR3 DNA follows: TGTGCCAGCAGCTTTCCCACCGGGACAGGCCTCTACGAGCAGTACTTC. This gives the protein CASSFPTGTGLYEQYF.

The V call is TRBV3-1 (or the pseudogene TRBV3-2), the J call TRBJ1-2; D is unresolved. The CDR3 sequence is 13 residues long. V was trimmed by 3 bases and J by 5 bases, leaving 10 bases between them. From germline, CDR1 is LGHDT and CDR2 YNNKEL (reference sequence). CDR3 residues: CASSHSGNYGYTF. The CDR3 nucleotides read TGTGCCAGCAGCCATTCCGGGAATTATGGCTACACCTTC.

This sequence joins TRBV4-1 and TRBJ1-1; D is ambiguous. There are 14 residues in the CDR3. The V gene's germline CDR1 is MGHRA and CDR2 YSYEKL. Trimming cost V 0 bases and J 4 bases, with 9 bases left between them. CDR3 region: CASSQESGSTEAFF. The CDR3, as DNA: TGCGCCAGCAGCCAAGAGTCGGGGTCCACTGAAGCTTTCTTT.

The chain uses TRBV18 and TRBJ1-6, with a possible D match to TRBD1 (5 bases). The germline gives CDR1 KGHSH, CDR2 LQKENI. V was cut by 6 bases and J by 9 bases, with 15 bases left in between. This CDR3 comprises 14 residues. The CDR3 region has the DNA TGTGCCAGCTCCCCGACGGCGGGGCTTTCACCCCTCCACTTT. This translates into CASSPTAGLSPLHF.

The genes are TRBV3-1 (or the pseudogene TRBV3-2) and TRBJ2-6; D not resolved. Trimming shortened V by 3 bases and J by 0 bases, and 12 bases separated the two germline ends. In germline, CDR1 is LGHDT, CDR2 YNNKEL (reference sequence). This CDR3 is built from 17 residues. CDR3: CASSHLIDTSGANVLTF. The CDR3 DNA sequence: TGTGCCAGCAGCCATCTAATAGACACCTCTGGGGCCAACGTCCTGACTTTC.

This chain connects TRBV15 to TRBJ2-7; 10 bases map to TRBD1. The CDR3 length is 14 residues. Trimming removed 1 base from V and 3 bases from J; junction bases left unmatched: 0. Germline V CDR1 and CDR2: LNHNV, YYDKDF (reference sequence). The CDR3 is CATSRGTGGYEQYF. DNA for the CDR3: TGTGCCACCAGCAGAGGGACAGGGGGCTACGAGCAGTACTTC.

The J gene is TRBJ1-2, the V gene TRBV4-2, with D possibly matching TRBD1 (6 bases). The CDR3 is made up of 16 amino acids. CDR1 is LGHNA, CDR2 YNFKEQ, per germline. Trimming cost V 1 base and J 8 bases, with 20 bases left between them. In DNA, the CDR3 is TGTGCCAGCAGCCAAGTTTCTATTAGACAGGTTCGGGGCTACACCTTC. As protein: CASSQVSIRQVRGYTF.

The CDR3 sequence is CASKIGTGQEDTQYF. In nucleotides, the CDR3 is TGCGCCAGCAAAATAGGGACAGGTCAGGAAGATACGCAGTATTTT. The chain is built from TRBV5-1 and TRBJ2-3; the match to TRBD1 covers 8 bases. The V segment lost 6 bases and the J segment 5 bases; nucleotides outside the gene matches: 11. This CDR3 has 15 residues. Germline V gene lookup returns CDR1 SGHRS and CDR2 YFSETQ. The entire variable domain, with the rest obtained from reference TRBV5-1 and TRBJ2-3, is as follows: KAGVTQTPRYLIKTRGQQVTLSCSPISGHRSVSWYQQTPGQGLQFLFEYFSETQRNKGNFPGRFSGRQFSNSRSEMNVSTLELGDSALYLCASKIGTGQEDTQYFGPGTRLTVL.

This clone was recorded once. The chain links TRBV6-4 to TRBJ1-6, with D perhaps matching TRBD1 (5 bases). This CDR3 is built from 15 residues. Trimming stripped 6 bases from V and 7 bases from J, with 16 bases between. Germline V gene data show CDR1 as MRHNA and CDR2 as SNTAGT. The CDR3 DNA reads TGTGCCAGCAGCCACTCGGCGGCAGGGAATTCACCCCTCCACTTT. Protein product: CASSHSAAGNSPLHF.

The rearrangement uses TRBV19 and TRBJ1-1, with 11 nucleotides matching TRBD1. This CDR3 contains 14 residues. Germline V gene data show CDR1 as LNHDA and CDR2 as SQIVND (reference sequence). The J segment lost 4 bases and the V segment lost 5 bases, leaving 3 bases of the junction unmatched. CDR3 sequence (DNA): TGTGCCAGTAGTTCGGGACAGGGGGGCACTGAAGCTTTCTTT. This codes for CASSSGQGGTEAFF. The variable domain in full, completed from reference TRBV19 and TRBJ1-1, reads DGGITQSPKYLFRKEGQNVTLSCEQNLNHDAMYWYRQDPGQGLRLIYYSQIVNDFQKGDIAEGYSVSREKKESFPLTVTSAQKNPTAFYLCASSSGQGGTEAFFGQGTRLTVV.

This clone was counted only a few times. The V and J genes are TRBV5-1 and TRBJ1-2; the match to TRBD1 covers 9 bases. Germline assignment: CDR1 SGHRS and CDR2 YFSETQ. The CDR3 contains 14 residues. J lost 8 bases, V lost 4 bases, and 9 bases had no gene match. The CDR3 region is CASSPQPGQGGYTF. CDR3 nucleotide sequence: TGCGCCAGCAGCCCACAACCGGGACAGGGAGGCTACACCTTC. Complete variable domain (other parts from reference TRBV5-1 and TRBJ1-2): KAGVTQTPRYLIKTRGQQVTLSCSPISGHRSVSWYQQTPGQGLQFLFEYFSETQRNKGNFPGRFSGRQFSNSRSEMNVSTLELGDSALYLCASSPQPGQGGYTFGSGTRLTVV.

The V gene is TRBV30, the J gene TRBJ1-5, with a possible D match to TRBD1 (5 bases). The V gene's germline CDR1 is GTSNPN and CDR2 SVGIG (reference sequence). V dropped 1 base and J dropped 6 bases, with 7 bases sitting between them. There are 12 residues in the CDR3. This chain's CDR3 is CAWSGGAQPQHF. Here the CDR3 DNA reads TGTGCCTGGAGTGGGGGCGCTCAGCCCCAGCATTTT.

The chain recombines TRBV28 with TRBJ2-6; possible D gene TRBD2, 6 bases. The CDR3 sequence is 15 residues long. Germline CDR1 reads MDHEN; CDR2 reads SYDVKM. V lost 3 bases to trimming and J lost 0 bases, with 6 bases between them. This CDR3 is CASSFGGSGANVLTF. The CDR3 DNA is TGTGCCAGCAGTTTCGGGGGCTCTGGGGCCAACGTCCTGACTTTC.

In this sample, this clone turned up a few times. The V call is TRBV12-3 or TRBV12-4, the J call TRBJ1-1; possibly TRBD1 for D (6 bases). The CDR3 loop spans 13 amino acids. Trimming left V 0 bases short and J 14 bases short, with 16 bases between. For the CDR3, the DNA is TGTGCCAGCAGTTTAGCGAGAAATAACAGGGTCTTCTTT. The encoded protein is CASSLARNNRVFF.